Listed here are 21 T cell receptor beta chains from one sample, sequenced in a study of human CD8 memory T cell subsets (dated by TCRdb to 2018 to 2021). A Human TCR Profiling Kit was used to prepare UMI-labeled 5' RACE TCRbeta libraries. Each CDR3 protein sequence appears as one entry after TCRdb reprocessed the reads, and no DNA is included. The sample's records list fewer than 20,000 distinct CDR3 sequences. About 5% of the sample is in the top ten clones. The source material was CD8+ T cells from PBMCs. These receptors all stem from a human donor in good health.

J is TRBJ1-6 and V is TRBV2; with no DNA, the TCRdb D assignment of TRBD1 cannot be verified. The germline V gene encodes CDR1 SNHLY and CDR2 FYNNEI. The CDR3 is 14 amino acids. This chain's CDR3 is CASKQGRNNSPLHF.

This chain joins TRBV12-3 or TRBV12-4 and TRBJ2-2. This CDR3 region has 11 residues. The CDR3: CASSSPGELFF.

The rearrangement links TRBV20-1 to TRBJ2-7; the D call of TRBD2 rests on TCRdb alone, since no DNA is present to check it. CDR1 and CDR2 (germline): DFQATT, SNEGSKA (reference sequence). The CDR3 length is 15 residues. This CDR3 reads CSAGSGGVSSYEQYF.

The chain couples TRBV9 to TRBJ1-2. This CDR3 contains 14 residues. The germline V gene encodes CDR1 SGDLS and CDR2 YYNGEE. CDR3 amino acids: CASSVTETNYGYTF.

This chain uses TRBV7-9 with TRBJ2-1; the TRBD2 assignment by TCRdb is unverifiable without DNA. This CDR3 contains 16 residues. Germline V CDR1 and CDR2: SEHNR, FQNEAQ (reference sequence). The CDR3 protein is CASSLHSGREDNEQFF. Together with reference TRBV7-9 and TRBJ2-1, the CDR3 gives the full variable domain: DTGVSQNPRHKITKRGQNVTFRCDPISEHNRLYWYRQTLGQGPEFLTYFQNEAQLEKSRLLSDRFSAERPKGSFSTLEIQRTEQGDSAMYLCASSLHSGREDNEQFFGPGTRLTVL.

The CDR3 reads CATRDNRNTEAFF. The chain recombines TRBV24-1 with TRBJ1-1. Germline V gene data show CDR1 as KGHDR and CDR2 as SFDVKD. CDR3 length: 13 amino acids.

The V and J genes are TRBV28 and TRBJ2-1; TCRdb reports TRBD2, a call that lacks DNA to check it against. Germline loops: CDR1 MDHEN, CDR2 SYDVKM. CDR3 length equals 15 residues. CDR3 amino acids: CASSLGGRALDEQFF.

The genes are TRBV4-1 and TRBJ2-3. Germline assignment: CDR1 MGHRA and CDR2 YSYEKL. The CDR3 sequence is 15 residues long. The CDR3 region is CASSQDPYSTDTQYF.

CDR3 loop: CASSLSGTANYGYTF. The genes are TRBV7-9 and TRBJ1-2; the D gene TCRdb calls, TRBD1, cannot be checked with no DNA. The CDR3 spans 15 residues. From germline, CDR1 is SEHNR and CDR2 FQNEAQ (reference sequence).

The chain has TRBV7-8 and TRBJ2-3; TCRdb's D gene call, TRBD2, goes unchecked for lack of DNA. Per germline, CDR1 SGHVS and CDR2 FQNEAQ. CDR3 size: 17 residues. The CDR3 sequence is CASSPRVAGVLKDTQYF. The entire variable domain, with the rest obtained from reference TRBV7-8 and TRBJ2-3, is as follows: GAGVSQSPRYKVAKRGQDVALRCDPISGHVSLFWYQQALGQGPEFLTYFQNEAQLDKSGLPSDRFFAERPEGSVSTLKIQRTQQEDSAVYLCASSPRVAGVLKDTQYFGPGTRLTVL.

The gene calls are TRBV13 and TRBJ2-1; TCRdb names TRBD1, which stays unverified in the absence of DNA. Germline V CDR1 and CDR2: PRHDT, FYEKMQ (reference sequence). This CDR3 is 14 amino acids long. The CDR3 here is CASSLGLGGGEQFF.

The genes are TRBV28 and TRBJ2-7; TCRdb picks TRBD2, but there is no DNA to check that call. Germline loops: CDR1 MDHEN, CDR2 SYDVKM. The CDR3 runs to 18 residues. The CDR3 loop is CASSFGRGVFGGRVEQYF.

The CDR3: CASSQDPGTGSGNTIYF. V usage is TRBV4-3 and J usage is TRBJ1-3; TCRdb names TRBD1, which stays unverified in the absence of DNA. Germline V gene sequence: CDR1 LGHNA, CDR2 YSLEER. This CDR3 contains 17 residues.

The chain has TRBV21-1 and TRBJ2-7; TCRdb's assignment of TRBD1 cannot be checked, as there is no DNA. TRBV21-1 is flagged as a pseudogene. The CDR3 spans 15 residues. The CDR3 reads CASSTPGTGSYEQYF.

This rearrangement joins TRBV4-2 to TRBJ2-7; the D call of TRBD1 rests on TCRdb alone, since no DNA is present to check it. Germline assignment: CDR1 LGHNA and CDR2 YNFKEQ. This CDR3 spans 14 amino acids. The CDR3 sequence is CASSQGQGDYEQYF.

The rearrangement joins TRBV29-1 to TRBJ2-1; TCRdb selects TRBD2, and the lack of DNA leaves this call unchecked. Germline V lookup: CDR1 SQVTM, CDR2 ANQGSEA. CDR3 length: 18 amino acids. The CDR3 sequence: CSVEGLAGAASSYNEQFF.

CDR3 residues: CASRLAGANTGELFF. The chain has TRBV5-6 and TRBJ2-2. Germline CDR1 and CDR2: SGHDT and YYEEEE. The length of the CDR3 is 15 residues.

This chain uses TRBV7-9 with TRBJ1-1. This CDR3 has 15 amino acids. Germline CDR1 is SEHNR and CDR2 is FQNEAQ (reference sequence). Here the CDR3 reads CASSLGFGGDTEAFF.

The CDR3 reads CSARDRTMDIYGTDTQYF. V gene TRBV20-1 combines with J gene TRBJ2-3. Germline V gene sequence: CDR1 DFQATT, CDR2 SNEGSKA (reference sequence). This CDR3 spans 18 amino acids.

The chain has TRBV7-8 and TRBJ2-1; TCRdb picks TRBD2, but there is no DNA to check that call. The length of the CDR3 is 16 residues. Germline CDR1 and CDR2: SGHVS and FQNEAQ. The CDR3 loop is CASNARLAGAGNEQFF. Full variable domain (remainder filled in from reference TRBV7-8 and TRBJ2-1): GAGVSQSPRYKVAKRGQDVALRCDPISGHVSLFWYQQALGQGPEFLTYFQNEAQLDKSGLPSDRFFAERPEGSVSTLKIQRTQQEDSAVYLCASNARLAGAGNEQFFGPGTRLTVL.

The CDR3 sequence: CASSLDAFRGLAEYNEQFF. The rearrangement links TRBV28 to TRBJ2-1; the D gene TCRdb calls, TRBD2, cannot be checked with no DNA. Germline V lookup: CDR1 MDHEN, CDR2 SYDVKM. The CDR3 totals 19 residues.